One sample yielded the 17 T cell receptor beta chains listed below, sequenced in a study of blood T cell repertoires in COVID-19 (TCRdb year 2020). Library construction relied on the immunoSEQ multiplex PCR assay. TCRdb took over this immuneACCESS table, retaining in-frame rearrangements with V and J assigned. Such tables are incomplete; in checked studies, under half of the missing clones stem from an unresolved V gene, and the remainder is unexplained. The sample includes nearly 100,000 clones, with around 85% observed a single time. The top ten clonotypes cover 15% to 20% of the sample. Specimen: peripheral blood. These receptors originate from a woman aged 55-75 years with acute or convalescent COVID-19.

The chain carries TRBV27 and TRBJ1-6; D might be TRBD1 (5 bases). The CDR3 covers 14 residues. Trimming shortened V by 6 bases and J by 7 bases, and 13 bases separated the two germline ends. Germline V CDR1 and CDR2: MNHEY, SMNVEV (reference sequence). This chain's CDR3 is CASRPNDRNSPLHF. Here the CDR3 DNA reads TGTGCCAGCAGGCCCAACGACAGAAATTCACCCCTCCACTTT.

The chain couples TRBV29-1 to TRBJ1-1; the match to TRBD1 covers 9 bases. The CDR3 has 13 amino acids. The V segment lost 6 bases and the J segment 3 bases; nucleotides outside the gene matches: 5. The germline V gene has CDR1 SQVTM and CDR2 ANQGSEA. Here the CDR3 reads CSVGQGPYTEAFF. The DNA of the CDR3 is TGCAGCGTGGGACAGGGACCTTACACTGAAGCTTTCTTT.

The CDR3 region is CAWTAGYPEAFF. The CDR3 coding sequence is TGTGCCTGGACAGCGGGGTACCCTGAAGCTTTCTTT. The chain links TRBV30 to TRBJ1-1; no reliable D call. With 4 bases removed from V and 6 bases from J, the gap between germline ends came to 12 bases. Germline lookup yields CDR1 GTSNPN and CDR2 SVGIG (reference sequence). The CDR3 length is 12 residues.

CDR3 protein: CASREGQGTEAFF. CDR3 sequence (DNA): TGTGCCAGCAGGGAGGGACAGGGCACTGAAGCTTTCTTT. The V gene is TRBV6-5, the J gene TRBJ1-1; 9 positions match TRBD1. V gave up 6 bases and J gave up 4 bases; unmatched junction bases: 3. The CDR3 is 13 residues long. Germline V gives CDR1 MNHEY, CDR2 SVGAGI.

The CDR3 sequence: CASSFKGQNTEAFF. CDR3 DNA: TGTGCCAGCAGCTTCAAAGGACAGAACACTGAAGCTTTCTTT. The J gene is TRBJ1-1, the V gene TRBV7-3; weak D call: TRBD1 (5 bases). The CDR3 covers 14 residues. V dropped 3 bases and J dropped 1 base, with 9 bases sitting between them. CDR1 is SGHTA and CDR2 is FQGTGA in the germline V gene.

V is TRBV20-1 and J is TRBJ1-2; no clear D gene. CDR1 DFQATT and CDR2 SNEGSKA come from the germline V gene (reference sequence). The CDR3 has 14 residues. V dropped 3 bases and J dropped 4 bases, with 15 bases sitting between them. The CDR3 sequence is CSASVRGFTYGYTF. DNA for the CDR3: TGCAGTGCTAGTGTTCGGGGATTCACCTATGGCTACACCTTC.

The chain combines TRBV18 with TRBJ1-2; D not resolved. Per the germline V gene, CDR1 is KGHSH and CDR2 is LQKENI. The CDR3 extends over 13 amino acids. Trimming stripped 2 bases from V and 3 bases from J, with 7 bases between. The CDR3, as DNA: TGTGCCAGCTCACCAATCGGGGACTATGGCTACACCTTC. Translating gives CASSPIGDYGYTF.

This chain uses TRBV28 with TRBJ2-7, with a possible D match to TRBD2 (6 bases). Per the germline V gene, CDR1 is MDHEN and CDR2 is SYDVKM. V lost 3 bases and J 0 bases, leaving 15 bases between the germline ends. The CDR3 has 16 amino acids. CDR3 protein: CASSLGGHLGSYEQYF. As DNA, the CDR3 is TGTGCCAGCAGTTTGGGAGGACATCTAGGCTCCTACGAGCAGTACTTC.

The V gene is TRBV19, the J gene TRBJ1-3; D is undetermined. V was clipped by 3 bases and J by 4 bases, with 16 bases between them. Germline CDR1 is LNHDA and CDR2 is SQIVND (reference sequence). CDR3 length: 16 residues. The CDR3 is CASSISASQAGNTIYF. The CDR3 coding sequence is TGTGCCAGTAGTATCTCAGCCAGCCAAGCGGGAAACACCATATATTTT. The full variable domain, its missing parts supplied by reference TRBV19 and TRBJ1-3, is DGGITQSPKYLFRKEGQNVTLSCEQNLNHDAMYWYRQDPGQGLRLIYYSQIVNDFQKGDIAEGYSVSREKKESFPLTVTSAQKNPTAFYLCASSISASQAGNTIYFGEGSWLTVV.

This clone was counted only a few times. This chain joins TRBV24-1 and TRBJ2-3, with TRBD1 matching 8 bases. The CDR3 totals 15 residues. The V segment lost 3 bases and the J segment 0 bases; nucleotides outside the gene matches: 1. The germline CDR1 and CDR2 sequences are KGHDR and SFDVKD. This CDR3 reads CATSDTGGSTDTQYF. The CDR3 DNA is TGTGCCACCAGTGATACAGGGGGGAGCACAGATACGCAGTATTTT.

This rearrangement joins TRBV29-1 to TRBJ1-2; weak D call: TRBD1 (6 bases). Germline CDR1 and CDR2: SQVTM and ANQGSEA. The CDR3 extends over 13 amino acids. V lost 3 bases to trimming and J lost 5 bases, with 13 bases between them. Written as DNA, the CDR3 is TGCAGCGTTGATGGGGGGGCGCTTTATGGCTACACCTTC. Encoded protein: CSVDGGALYGYTF.

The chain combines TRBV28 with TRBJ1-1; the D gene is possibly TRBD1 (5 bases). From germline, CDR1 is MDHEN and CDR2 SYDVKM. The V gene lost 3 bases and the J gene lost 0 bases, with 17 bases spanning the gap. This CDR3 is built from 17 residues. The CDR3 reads CASSFDLYKGVNTEAFF. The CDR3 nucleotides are TGTGCCAGCAGTTTCGACCTATACAAAGGGGTGAACACTGAAGCTTTCTTT.

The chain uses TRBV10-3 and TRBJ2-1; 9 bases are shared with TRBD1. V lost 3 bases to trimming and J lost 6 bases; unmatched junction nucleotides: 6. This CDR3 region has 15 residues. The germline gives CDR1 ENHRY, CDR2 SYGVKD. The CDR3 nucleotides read TGTGCCATCAGTGAACGGGACAGGGTCCCCAATGAGCAGTTCTTC. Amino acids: CAISERDRVPNEQFF.

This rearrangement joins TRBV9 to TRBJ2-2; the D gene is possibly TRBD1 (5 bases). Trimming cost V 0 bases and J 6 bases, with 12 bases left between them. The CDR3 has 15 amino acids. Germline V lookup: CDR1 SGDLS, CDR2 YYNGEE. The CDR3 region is CASSVVSIGAGELFF. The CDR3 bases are TGTGCCAGCAGCGTAGTATCTATAGGGGCCGGGGAGCTGTTTTTT.

CDR3 region: CASSQVPGVVGYTF. In DNA, the CDR3 is TGCGCCAGCAGCCAAGTACCAGGGGTGGTGGGCTACACCTTC. The chain has TRBV4-1 and TRBJ1-2; D is perhaps TRBD1 (6 bases). Between the trimmed V and J ends, which lost 1 base and 8 bases, there was a span of 14 bases. There are 14 residues in the CDR3. Germline lookup yields CDR1 MGHRA and CDR2 YSYEKL.

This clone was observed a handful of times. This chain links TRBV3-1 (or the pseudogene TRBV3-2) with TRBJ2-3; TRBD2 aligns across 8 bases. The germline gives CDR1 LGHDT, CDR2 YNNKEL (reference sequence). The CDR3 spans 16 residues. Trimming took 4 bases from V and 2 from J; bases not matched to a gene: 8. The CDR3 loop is CASSPPGGAYTDTQYF. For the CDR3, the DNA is TGTGCCAGCAGCCCCCCGGGGGGGGCGTACACAGATACGCAGTATTTT.

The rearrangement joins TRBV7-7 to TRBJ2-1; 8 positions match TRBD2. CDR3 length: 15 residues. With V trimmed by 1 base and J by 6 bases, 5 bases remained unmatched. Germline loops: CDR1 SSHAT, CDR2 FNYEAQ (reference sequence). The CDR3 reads CASSLDGGAFNEQFF. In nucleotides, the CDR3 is TGTGCCAGCAGCTTAGACGGGGGGGCCTTCAATGAGCAGTTCTTC.